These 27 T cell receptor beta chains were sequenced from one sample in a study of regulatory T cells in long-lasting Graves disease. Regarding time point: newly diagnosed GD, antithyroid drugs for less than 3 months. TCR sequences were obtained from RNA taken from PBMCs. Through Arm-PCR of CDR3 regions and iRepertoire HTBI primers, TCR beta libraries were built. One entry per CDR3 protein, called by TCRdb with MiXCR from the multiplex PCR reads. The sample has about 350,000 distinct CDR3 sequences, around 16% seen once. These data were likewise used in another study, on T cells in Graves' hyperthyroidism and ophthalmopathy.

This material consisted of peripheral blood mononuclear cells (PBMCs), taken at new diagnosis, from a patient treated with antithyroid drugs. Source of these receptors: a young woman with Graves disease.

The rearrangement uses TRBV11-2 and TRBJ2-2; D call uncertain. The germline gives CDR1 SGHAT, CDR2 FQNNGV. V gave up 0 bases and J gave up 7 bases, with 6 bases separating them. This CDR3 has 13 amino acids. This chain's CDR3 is CASSLDTGGELFF. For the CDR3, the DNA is TGTGCCAGCAGCTTAGATACGGGCGGGGAGCTGTTTTTT.

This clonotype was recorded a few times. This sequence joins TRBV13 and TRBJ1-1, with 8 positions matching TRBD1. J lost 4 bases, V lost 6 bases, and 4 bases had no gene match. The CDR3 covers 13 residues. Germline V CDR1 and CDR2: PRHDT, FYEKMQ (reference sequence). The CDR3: CASRTGVRTEAFF. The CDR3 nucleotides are TGTGCCAGCAGGACAGGGGTACGCACTGAAGCTTTCTTT.

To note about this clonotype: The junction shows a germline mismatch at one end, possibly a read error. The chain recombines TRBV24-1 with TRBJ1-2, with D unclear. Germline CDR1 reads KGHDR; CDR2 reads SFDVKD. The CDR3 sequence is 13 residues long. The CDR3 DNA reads TGTGCCACCAGTGCCGGGATTAACTATGGCCACACCTTC. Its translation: CATSAGINYGHTF.

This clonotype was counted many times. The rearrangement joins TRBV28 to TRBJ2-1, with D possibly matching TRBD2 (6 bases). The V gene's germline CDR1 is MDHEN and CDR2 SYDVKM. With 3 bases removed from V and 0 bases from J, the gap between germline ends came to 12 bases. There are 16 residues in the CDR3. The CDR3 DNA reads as TGTGCCAGCAGTTTTCGGGACGGGAGCTCCTACAATGAGCAGTTCTTC. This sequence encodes CASSFRDGSSYNEQFF.

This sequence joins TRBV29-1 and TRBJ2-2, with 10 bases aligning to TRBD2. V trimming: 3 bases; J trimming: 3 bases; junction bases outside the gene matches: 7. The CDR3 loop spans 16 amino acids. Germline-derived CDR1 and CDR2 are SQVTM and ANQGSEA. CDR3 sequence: CSVEAPSGRDTGELFF. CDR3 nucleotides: TGCAGCGTTGAGGCTCCCAGCGGGAGGGACACCGGGGAGCTGTTTTTT.

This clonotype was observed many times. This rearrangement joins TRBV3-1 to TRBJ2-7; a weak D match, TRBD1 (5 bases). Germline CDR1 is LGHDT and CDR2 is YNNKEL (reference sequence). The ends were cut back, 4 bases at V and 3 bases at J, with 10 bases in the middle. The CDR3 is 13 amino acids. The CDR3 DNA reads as TGTGCCAGCAGCCCCCGACAGAACTACGAGCAGTACTTC. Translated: CASSPRQNYEQYF.

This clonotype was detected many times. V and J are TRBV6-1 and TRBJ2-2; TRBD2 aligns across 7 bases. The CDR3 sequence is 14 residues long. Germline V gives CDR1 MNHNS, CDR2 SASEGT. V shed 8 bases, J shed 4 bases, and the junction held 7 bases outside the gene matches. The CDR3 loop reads CASSTTGGTGELFF. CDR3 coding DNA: TGTGCCAGCTCCACAACGGGGGGCACCGGGGAGCTGTTTTTT.

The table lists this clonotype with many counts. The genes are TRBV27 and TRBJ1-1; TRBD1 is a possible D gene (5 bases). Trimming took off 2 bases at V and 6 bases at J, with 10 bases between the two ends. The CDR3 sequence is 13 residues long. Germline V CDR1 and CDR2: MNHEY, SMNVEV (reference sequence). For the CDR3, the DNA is TGTGCCAGCAGTTTAGCCAGGGCGGCTGAAGCTTTCTTT. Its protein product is CASSLARAAEAFF.

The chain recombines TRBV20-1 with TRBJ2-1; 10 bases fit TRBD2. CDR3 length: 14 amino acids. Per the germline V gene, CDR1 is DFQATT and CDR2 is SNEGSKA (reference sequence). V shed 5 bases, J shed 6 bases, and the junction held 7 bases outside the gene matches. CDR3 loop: CSAPRSGGVNEQFF. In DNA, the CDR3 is TGCAGTGCTCCCAGGAGCGGGGGGGTCAATGAGCAGTTCTTC.

Written as DNA, the CDR3 is TGTGCCAGCAGCCACCCAGGGGCCGGGGTAACCATATATTTT. Translation: CASSHPGAGVTIYF. The V gene is TRBV7-6, the J gene TRBJ1-3, with D tentatively TRBD1 (6 bases). Trimming pared 5 bases from V and 10 bases from J, leaving 18 bases between. The CDR3 is 14 amino acids. Germline CDR1 SGHVS, CDR2 FNYEAQ.

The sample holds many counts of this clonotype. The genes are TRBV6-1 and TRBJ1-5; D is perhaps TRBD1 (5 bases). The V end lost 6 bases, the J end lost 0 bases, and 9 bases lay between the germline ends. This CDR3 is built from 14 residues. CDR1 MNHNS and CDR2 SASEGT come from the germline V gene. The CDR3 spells CASRKTASNQPQHF. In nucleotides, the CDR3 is TGTGCCAGCAGAAAGACAGCTAGCAATCAGCCCCAGCATTTT.

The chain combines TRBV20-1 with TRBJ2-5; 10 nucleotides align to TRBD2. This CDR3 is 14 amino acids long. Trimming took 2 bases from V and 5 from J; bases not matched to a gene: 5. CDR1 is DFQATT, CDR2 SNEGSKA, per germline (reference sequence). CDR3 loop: CSARSGRALETQYF. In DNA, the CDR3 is TGCAGTGCTAGAAGCGGGAGGGCGTTGGAGACCCAGTACTTC.

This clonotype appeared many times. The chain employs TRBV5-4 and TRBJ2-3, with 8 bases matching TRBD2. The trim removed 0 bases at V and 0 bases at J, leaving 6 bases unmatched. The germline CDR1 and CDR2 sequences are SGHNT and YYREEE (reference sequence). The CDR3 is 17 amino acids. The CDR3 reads CASSLGAGGPSTDTQYF. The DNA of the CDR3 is TGTGCCAGCAGCTTGGGGGCGGGGGGACCTAGCACAGATACGCAGTATTTT.

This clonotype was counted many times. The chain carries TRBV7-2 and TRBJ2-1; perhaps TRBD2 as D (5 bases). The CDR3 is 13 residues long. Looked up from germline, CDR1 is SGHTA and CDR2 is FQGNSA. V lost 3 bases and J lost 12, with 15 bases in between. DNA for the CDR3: TGTGCCAGCAGCTTGTTTTTAGCGAACGGGCAGTTCTTC. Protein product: CASSLFLANGQFF.

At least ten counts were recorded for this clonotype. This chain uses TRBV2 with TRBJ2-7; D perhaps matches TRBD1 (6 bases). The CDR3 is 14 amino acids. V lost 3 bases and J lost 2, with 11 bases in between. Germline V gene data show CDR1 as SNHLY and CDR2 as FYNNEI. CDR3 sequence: CASSENRAPYEQYF. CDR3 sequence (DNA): TGTGCCAGCAGTGAGAACAGGGCACCCTACGAGCAGTACTTC.

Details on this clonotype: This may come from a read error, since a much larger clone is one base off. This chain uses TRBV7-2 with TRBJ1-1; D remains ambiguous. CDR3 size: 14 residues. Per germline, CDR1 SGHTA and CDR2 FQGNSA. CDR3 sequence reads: CARSWRLSDTEAFF. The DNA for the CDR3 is TGTGCCCGCAGCTGGAGGTTGAGCGACACTGAAGCTTTCTTT.

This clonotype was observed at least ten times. Written as DNA, the CDR3 is TGTGCCAGCACTCAAGACAGCTACGAGCAGTACTTC. It codes for CASTQDSYEQYF. The V call is TRBV2, the J call TRBJ2-7; D is perhaps TRBD1 (5 bases). Germline CDR1 and CDR2: SNHLY and FYNNEI. Trimming stripped 7 bases from V and 3 bases from J, with 10 bases between. The CDR3 runs to 12 residues.

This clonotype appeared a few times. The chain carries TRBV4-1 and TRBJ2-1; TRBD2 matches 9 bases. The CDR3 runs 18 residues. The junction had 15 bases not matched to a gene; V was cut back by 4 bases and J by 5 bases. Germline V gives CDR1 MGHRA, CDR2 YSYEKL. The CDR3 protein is CASSRLKSASGADNEQFF. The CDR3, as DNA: TGCGCCAGCAGCCGCCTAAAGTCGGCTAGCGGGGCGGACAATGAGCAGTTCTTC.

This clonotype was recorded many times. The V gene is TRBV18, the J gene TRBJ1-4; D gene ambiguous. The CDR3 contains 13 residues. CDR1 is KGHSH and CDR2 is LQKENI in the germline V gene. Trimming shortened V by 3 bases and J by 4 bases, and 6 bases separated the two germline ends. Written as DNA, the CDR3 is TGTGCCAGCTCACCCCAGCGTAATGAAAAACTGTTTTTT. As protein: CASSPQRNEKLFF.

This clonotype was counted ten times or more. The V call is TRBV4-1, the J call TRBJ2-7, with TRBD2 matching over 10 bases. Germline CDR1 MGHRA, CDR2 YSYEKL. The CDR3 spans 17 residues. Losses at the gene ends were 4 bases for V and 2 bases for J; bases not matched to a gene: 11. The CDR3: CASSLSRGSGRAYEQYF. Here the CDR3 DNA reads TGCGCCAGCAGCCTTTCCAGAGGGAGCGGGAGGGCCTACGAGCAGTACTTC.

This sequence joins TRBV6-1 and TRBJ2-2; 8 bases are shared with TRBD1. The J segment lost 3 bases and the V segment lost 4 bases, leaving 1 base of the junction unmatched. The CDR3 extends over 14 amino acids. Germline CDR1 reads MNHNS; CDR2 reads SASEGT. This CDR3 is CASSGQGYTGELFF. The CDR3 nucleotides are TGTGCCAGCAGTGGACAGGGGTACACCGGGGAGCTGTTTTTT.

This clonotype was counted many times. The CDR3, as DNA: TGTGCCTGGAGTGTAGGGGCAGGGACAGATACGCAGTATTTT. Protein sequence: CAWSVGAGTDTQYF. This chain uses TRBV30 with TRBJ2-3; TRBD1 might be the D (5 bases). V gave up 0 bases and J gave up 3 bases, with 10 bases separating them. Germline assignment: CDR1 GTSNPN and CDR2 SVGIG (reference sequence). The CDR3 sequence is 14 residues long.

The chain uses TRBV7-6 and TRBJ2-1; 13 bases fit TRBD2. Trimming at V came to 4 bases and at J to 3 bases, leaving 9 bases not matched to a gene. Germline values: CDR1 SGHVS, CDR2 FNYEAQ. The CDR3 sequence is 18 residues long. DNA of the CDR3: TGTGCCAGCAGCTCCCGGACTAGCGGGAGTACTGTCTACAATGAGCAGTTCTTC. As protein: CASSSRTSGSTVYNEQFF.

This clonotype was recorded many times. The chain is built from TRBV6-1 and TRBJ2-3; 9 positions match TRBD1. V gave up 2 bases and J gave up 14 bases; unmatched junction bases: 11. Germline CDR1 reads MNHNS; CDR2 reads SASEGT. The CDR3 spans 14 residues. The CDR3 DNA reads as TGTGCCAGCAGTGAAAGAGCCGAGCCGGGACAGGGGTATTTT. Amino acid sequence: CASSERAEPGQGYF.

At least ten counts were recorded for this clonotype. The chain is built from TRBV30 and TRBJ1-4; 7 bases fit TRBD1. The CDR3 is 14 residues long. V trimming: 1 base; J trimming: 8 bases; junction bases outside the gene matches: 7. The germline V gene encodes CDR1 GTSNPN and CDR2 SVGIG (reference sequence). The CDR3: CAWSGGTVREKLFF. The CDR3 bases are TGTGCCTGGAGTGGGGGGACAGTACGCGAAAAACTGTTTTTT.

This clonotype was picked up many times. The chain's CDR3 is CAWTLDDEKLFF. The CDR3 DNA reads as TGTGCCTGGACCCTAGACGATGAAAAACTGTTTTTT. The chain is built from TRBV30 and TRBJ1-4, with unresolved D. V dropped 4 bases and J dropped 6 bases, with 9 bases sitting between them. The CDR3 consists of 12 residues. Germline CDR1 reads GTSNPN; CDR2 reads SVGIG (reference sequence).

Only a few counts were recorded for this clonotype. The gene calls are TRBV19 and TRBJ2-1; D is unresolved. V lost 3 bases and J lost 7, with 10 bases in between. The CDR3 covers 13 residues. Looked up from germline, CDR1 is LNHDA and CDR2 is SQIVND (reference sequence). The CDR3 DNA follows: TGTGCCAGTAGTATCCTATTGGGGAATGAGCAGTTCTTC. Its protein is CASSILLGNEQFF.